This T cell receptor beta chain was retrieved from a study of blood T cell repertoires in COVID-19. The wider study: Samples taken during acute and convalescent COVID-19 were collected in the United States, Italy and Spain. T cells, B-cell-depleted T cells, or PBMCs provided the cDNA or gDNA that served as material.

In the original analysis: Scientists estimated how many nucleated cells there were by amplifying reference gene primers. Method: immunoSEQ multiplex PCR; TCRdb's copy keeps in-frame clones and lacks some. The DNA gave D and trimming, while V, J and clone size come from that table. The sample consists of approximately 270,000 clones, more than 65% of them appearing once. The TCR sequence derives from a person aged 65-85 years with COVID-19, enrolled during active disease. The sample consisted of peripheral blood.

The CDR3 reads CASSPFKDRGNQPQHF. DNA for the CDR3: TGTGCCAGCAGCCCCTTTAAGGACAGGGGCAATCAGCCCCAGCATTTT. The chain uses TRBV7-3 and TRBJ1-5; 8 nucleotides align to TRBD1. The germline gives CDR1 SGHTA, CDR2 FQGTGA. Trimming cost V 5 bases and J 2 bases; bases outside gene matches: 8. The CDR3 has 16 residues. The full variable domain, with the rest looked up from reference TRBV7-3 and TRBJ1-5, is GAGVSQTPSNKVTEKGKYVELRCDPISGHTALYWYRQSLGQGPEFLIYFQGTGAADDSGLPNDRFFAVRPEGSVSTLKIQRTERGDSAVYLCASSPFKDRGNQPQHFGDGTRLSIL.